This T cell receptor beta chain was captured in a study of molecular identifiers for immune sequencing clone quantification. Regarding the study as a whole: Spike-in Jurkat TCR RNA from a single cell reportedly registered among approximately 900,000 naive cells.

Researchers sorted naive CD8 T cells as cells that were CD8+CD4-CCR7+CD45RA+. This clonotype occurred many times. Its specificity is not known. TCRdb ran MiXCR on the PCR reads and lists one entry per CDR3 protein. The table includes about 640,000 distinct CDR3 sequences, just under 20% detected once. The CDR3 covers 14 residues. Trimming pared 4 bases from V and 12 bases from J, leaving 19 bases between. The V and J genes are TRBV6-7 and TRBJ2-4, with D hard to call. TRBV6-7 carries the ORF label, with uncertain function. Sequences were obtained from naive CD8+ T cells from blood, with Jurkat cell RNA spiked in. Subset: FACS-sorted CD8+CD4-CCR7+CD45RA+ naive T cells. The sequence derives from a human donor in good health. Some libraries in this study had Jurkat cell RNA spiked in. The CDR3 coding sequence is TGTGCCAGCAGTTCCTACAGCCAATTGTACGCTCAGTACTTC. This translates into CASSSYSQLYAQYF.